Below, 28 T cell receptor beta chains from the same sample are listed, as sequenced in a study of response to subunit inactivated influenza vaccine. From the RT-PCR reads, TCRdb called clonotypes with MiXCR, one entry per CDR3 protein. This table has about 780,000 distinct CDR3 sequences, approximately 17% appearing once. This specimen consisted of PBMCs from blood, obtained about 5 days after vaccination. These receptors came from a man aged 45 to 65 who received an inactivated influenza vaccine.

The chain carries TRBV7-2 and TRBJ2-5; D could derive from TRBD1 or TRBD2 (5 bases each). The CDR3 spans 15 residues. Trimming shortened V by 5 bases and J by 4 bases, and 17 bases separated the two germline ends. Per the germline V gene, CDR1 is SGHTA and CDR2 is FQGNSA. CDR3 residues: CASSRAVGASETQYF. CDR3 in DNA: TGTGCCAGCAGCCGAGCGGTTGGGGCCTCAGAGACCCAGTACTTC.

The chain recombines TRBV13 with TRBJ2-5; 9 positions match TRBD1. Per germline, CDR1 PRHDT and CDR2 FYEKMQ (reference sequence). After removal of 2 bases from V and 3 bases from J, the junction contained 4 bases not matched to a gene. This CDR3 is built from 15 residues. For the CDR3, the DNA is TGTGCCAGCAGCTTAATGGGACAGGGAAAAGAGACCCAGTACTTC. This sequence encodes CASSLMGQGKETQYF.

This clonotype was counted only a few times. This chain links TRBV6-5 with TRBJ2-5; D remains unclear. The CDR3 covers 13 residues. V lost 4 bases to trimming and J lost 2 bases, with 8 bases between them. The germline V gene has CDR1 MNHEY and CDR2 SVGAGI. CDR3 sequence (DNA): TGTGCCAGCAGTTCTTACTTACAAGAGACCCAGTACTTC. It codes for CASSSYLQETQYF.

The J gene is TRBJ1-6, the V gene TRBV4-2; no clear D. V lost 1 base, J lost 11 bases, and 12 bases lay in between. This CDR3 has 14 amino acids. Germline values: CDR1 LGHNA, CDR2 YNFKEQ. The CDR3 sequence: CASSQGIRGAPLHF. For the CDR3, the DNA is TGTGCCAGCAGCCAAGGAATACGTGGGGCACCCCTCCACTTT.

This clonotype was found a few times. The J gene is TRBJ2-1, the V gene TRBV11-3, with 7 bases lining up with TRBD2. CDR1 SGHNT and CDR2 YENEEA come from the germline V gene. With V trimmed by 2 bases and J by 10 bases, 8 bases remained unmatched. This CDR3 has 14 amino acids. The CDR3 is CASSLSAGEGEQFF. The CDR3 DNA follows: TGTGCCAGCAGCTTATCTGCGGGAGAAGGGGAGCAGTTCTTC. The entire variable domain, with the rest obtained from reference TRBV11-3 and TRBJ2-1, is as follows: EAGVVQSPRYKIIEKKQPVAFWCNPISGHNTLYWYLQNLGQGPELLIRYENEEAVDDSQLPKDRFSAERLKGVDSTLKIQPAELGDSAVYLCASSLSAGEGEQFFGPGTRLTVL.

This clonotype was detected ten times or more. The rearrangement joins TRBV7-3 to TRBJ2-1; D ambiguous. This CDR3 contains 14 residues. Germline V gene lookup returns CDR1 SGHTA and CDR2 FQGTGA. With 5 bases removed from V and 4 bases from J, the gap between germline ends came to 12 bases. CDR3 DNA: TGTGCCAGCAGCATCTCTGGACGGTACAATGAGCAGTTCTTC. Protein product: CASSISGRYNEQFF.

This clonotype was observed at least ten times. The CDR3 reads CASSYGQGPREETQYF. Written as DNA, the CDR3 is TGTGCCAGCAGTTACGGTCAGGGGCCGCGTGAAGAGACCCAGTACTTC. V gene TRBV6-5 combines with J gene TRBJ2-5; tentative D call: TRBD1 (6 bases). The CDR3 is 16 amino acids. V shed 2 bases and J shed 3 bases, with 16 bases lying between them. Germline CDR1 is MNHEY and CDR2 is SVGAGI.

This clonotype was counted only a few times. V usage is TRBV7-9 and J usage is TRBJ2-7; D gene ambiguous. Germline V gene data show CDR1 as SEHNR and CDR2 as FQNEAQ (reference sequence). The ends were cut back, 1 base at V and 5 bases at J, with 15 bases in the middle. The CDR3 has 15 amino acids. The CDR3 DNA sequence: TGTGCCAGCAGCTTAGAGAGCAGGAAGGTCCACGAGCAGTACTTC. Translated: CASSLESRKVHEQYF. Full variable domain (rest looked up from reference TRBV7-9 and TRBJ2-7): DTGVSQNPRHKITKRGQNVTFRCDPISEHNRLYWYRQTLGQGPEFLTYFQNEAQLEKSRLLSDRFSAERPKGSFSTLEIQRTEQGDSAMYLCASSLESRKVHEQYFGPGTRLTVT.

The table lists this clonotype with many counts. The gene calls are TRBV12-3 or TRBV12-4 and TRBJ2-7, with D possibly being TRBD1 (6 bases). The CDR3 contains 14 residues. The V and J ends lost 5 bases and 0 bases respectively, with 11 bases between them. The CDR3 DNA is TGTGCCAGCAGTCATACAGGGAACTCCTACGAGCAGTACTTC. This sequence encodes CASSHTGNSYEQYF.

This clonotype was seen more than once but under ten times. This rearrangement joins TRBV4-3 to TRBJ1-6; 9 bases line up with TRBD1. The germline V gene encodes CDR1 LGHNA and CDR2 YSLEER. CDR3 size: 16 residues. With 1 base clipped from V and 9 bases from J, the junction kept 7 bases outside the gene matches. CDR3 in DNA: TGCGCCAGCAGCCAAGCCTGGACAGGGGCAGCTTCACCCCTCCACTTT. Translated: CASSQAWTGAASPLHF.

V and J are TRBV12-3 or TRBV12-4 and TRBJ2-5; unclear D gene. This CDR3 contains 15 residues. Trimming cost V 1 base and J 5 bases, with 14 bases left between them. The CDR3 is CASSLEQPAVETQYF. The CDR3 nucleotides read TGTGCCAGCAGTTTAGAACAGCCCGCCGTGGAGACCCAGTACTTC.

The chain combines TRBV5-1 with TRBJ2-1, with D unresolved. The ends were cut back, 0 bases at V and 1 base at J, with 8 bases in the middle. Germline V gene sequence: CDR1 SGHRS, CDR2 YFSETQ. This CDR3 is 15 amino acids long. The DNA of the CDR3 is TGCGCCAGCAGCTTGGCCTGGCGGTCCTACAATGAGCAGTTCTTC. Its translation: CASSLAWRSYNEQFF.

The DNA of the CDR3 is TGTGCCAGCAGCTCGGACAGTTGGACTGAAGCTTTCTTT. Amino acids: CASSSDSWTEAFF. The rearrangement joins TRBV7-9 to TRBJ1-1; weak D call: TRBD1 (6 bases). Germline V gene data show CDR1 as SEHNR and CDR2 as FQNEAQ (reference sequence). This CDR3 contains 13 residues. Trimming left V 4 bases short and J 5 bases short, with 11 bases between.

The gene calls are TRBV12-3 or TRBV12-4 and TRBJ1-4; D remains unclear. This CDR3 region has 14 residues. V was clipped by 10 bases and J by 4 bases, with 16 bases between them. CDR3 coding DNA: TGTGCCATCACCCATGCCGGGGTTAATGAAAAACTGTTTTTT. Translation: CAITHAGVNEKLFF.

The table lists this clonotype with a few counts. This chain connects TRBV12-3 or TRBV12-4 to TRBJ2-3; 11 positions match TRBD2. This CDR3 contains 15 residues. V lost 5 bases and J lost 7; bases outside the gene matches: 8. DNA for the CDR3: TGTGCCAGCAGTATCACTAGCGGGGGCTTGTATACGCAGTATTTT. This gives the protein CASSITSGGLYTQYF.

The chain recombines TRBV14 with TRBJ2-1, with D tentatively TRBD2 (6 bases). Deletions cut 4 bases from V and 6 bases from J, with 16 bases between. The CDR3 consists of 15 residues. Per the germline V gene, CDR1 is SGHDN and CDR2 is FVKESK. CDR3 DNA: TGTGCCAGCAGCCTGACTAGATTTGCTCTCAATGAGCAGTTCTTC. This translates into CASSLTRFALNEQFF.

The chain joins TRBV2 to TRBJ2-1, with 7 bases lining up with TRBD1. V shed 6 bases and J 1 base; nucleotides not matched to a gene: 3. Germline CDR1 SNHLY, CDR2 FYNNEI. The CDR3 is 14 residues long. CDR3 coding DNA: TGTGCCAGCAGAGCGACAGGGTCCTACAATGAGCAGTTCTTC. Residues: CASRATGSYNEQFF.

This clonotype showed up many times. The J gene is TRBJ2-1, the V gene TRBV11-2, with 8 bases matching TRBD1. The V gene end was trimmed by 3 bases and the J gene end by 5 bases; junction bases not matched to a gene: 12. Germline V lookup: CDR1 SGHAT, CDR2 FQNNGV. This CDR3 contains 17 residues. CDR3 DNA sequence: TGTGCCAGCAGCTTCGACTACCGGGACAGGAGTAACAATGAGCAGTTCTTC. Translation gives CASSFDYRDRSNNEQFF.

This clonotype has just a few counts. The rearrangement uses TRBV6-5 and TRBJ2-1; 14 bases agree with TRBD2. This CDR3 has 17 residues. Unmatched junction bases numbered 9, after V lost 3 bases and J lost 8 bases. Germline V gene data show CDR1 as MNHEY and CDR2 as SVGAGI. CDR3: CASSYRRLAGGPDEQFF. The CDR3 region has the DNA TGTGCCAGCAGTTATAGGCGACTAGCGGGGGGGCCAGATGAGCAGTTCTTC.

The chain is built from TRBV10-3 and TRBJ1-3; TRBD1 matches at 10 bases. The CDR3 is 15 amino acids. CDR1 and CDR2 (germline): ENHRY, SYGVKD. V shed 0 bases and J 7 bases; nucleotides not matched to a gene: 3. The CDR3 reads CAISESVTGGNTIYF. The CDR3 region has the DNA TGTGCCATCAGTGAGTCGGTGACAGGGGGCAACACCATATATTTT.

The V gene is TRBV10-3, the J gene TRBJ2-1; D is uncertain. Germline CDR1 reads ENHRY; CDR2 reads SYGVKD. This CDR3 is 12 amino acids long. The ends were cut back, 6 bases at V and 3 bases at J, with 6 bases in the middle. CDR3 sequence (DNA): TGTGCCATCAGGACGGACTACAATGAGCAGTTCTTC. Protein product: CAIRTDYNEQFF.

This sequence joins TRBV9 and TRBJ1-6; tentatively, D is TRBD1 (5 bases). This CDR3 is 15 amino acids long. Trimming cost V 0 bases and J 6 bases, with 10 bases left between them. Per germline, CDR1 SGDLS and CDR2 YYNGEE. The CDR3 loop reads CASSVEGRRNSPLHF. DNA of the CDR3: TGTGCCAGCAGCGTAGAGGGACGTCGTAATTCACCCCTCCACTTT.

In this sample, this clonotype turned up a few times. The chain carries TRBV6-2 or TRBV6-3 and TRBJ2-1, with 9 bases matching TRBD2. This CDR3 is 19 amino acids long. The germline CDR1 and CDR2 sequences are MNHEY and SVGEGT. V lost 0 bases to trimming and J lost 6 bases; unmatched junction nucleotides: 15. DNA for the CDR3: TGTGCCAGCAGTTACTCGAGACAGGGCGGGAGGGCCATCCGCAATGAGCAGTTCTTC. Amino acids: CASSYSRQGGRAIRNEQFF.

This clonotype was found a few times. The chain combines TRBV7-2 with TRBJ2-1, with 8 bases matching TRBD2. The CDR3 runs 15 residues. CDR1 is SGHTA, CDR2 FQGNSA, per germline. Losses at the gene ends were 5 bases for V and 4 bases for J; bases not matched to a gene: 7. The CDR3 reads CASSGRLAPYNEQFF. The CDR3 DNA reads TGTGCCAGCAGCGGGAGACTAGCGCCGTACAATGAGCAGTTCTTC.

This clonotype was counted a few times. This chain links TRBV7-9 with TRBJ2-1; D is tentatively TRBD1 or TRBD2 (5 bases each). With 1 base removed from V and 16 bases from J, the gap between germline ends came to 17 bases. Germline V gives CDR1 SEHNR, CDR2 FQNEAQ (reference sequence). The CDR3 loop spans 13 amino acids. CDR3 DNA: TGTGCCAGCAGCTTAGGGAGCAGAGGGGACCATTTCTTC. Its protein product is CASSLGSRGDHFF.

This clonotype was counted a few times. The chain links TRBV7-8 to TRBJ2-1; D not resolved. V dropped 2 bases and J dropped 0 bases, with 14 bases sitting between them. Germline V gene lookup returns CDR1 SGHVS and CDR2 FQNEAQ. This CDR3 is built from 17 residues. As DNA, the CDR3 is TGTGCCAGCAGCTTAATCCCGCTGCCGAGCTCCTACAATGAGCAGTTCTTC. Translated, it gives CASSLIPLPSSYNEQFF.

This clonotype was found many times. V usage is TRBV12-3 or TRBV12-4 and J usage is TRBJ1-1; D is ambiguous. The germline V and J ends were trimmed by 0 bases and 7 bases, with 9 bases remaining between them. This CDR3 is built from 13 residues. The CDR3 nucleotides read TGTGCCAGCAGTTTAGCCACCAGCCTTGAAGCTTTCTTT. Its protein product is CASSLATSLEAFF.

This clonotype occurred a few times. The chain links TRBV4-3 to TRBJ2-1; D unclear. Germline V CDR1 and CDR2: LGHNA, YSLEER. Trimming left V 4 bases short and J 2 bases short, with 18 bases between. The length of the CDR3 is 17 residues. CDR3 coding DNA: TGCGCCAGCAGCCGGTACGAGCCGGGCTCTACCTACAATGAGCAGTTCTTC. This gives the protein CASSRYEPGSTYNEQFF.